This TCR beta chain was recovered during a study of T cells of healthy individuals. This clonotype turned up a few times. TCRdb re-analysed the 5' RACE reads in MiXCR, keeping a single row per CDR3 protein. The sample has some 69,000 distinct CDR3 sequences, around 16% seen once. Germline assignment: CDR1 ENHRY and CDR2 SYGVKD. The CDR3 runs to 14 residues. Trimming pared 3 bases from V and 2 bases from J, leaving 11 bases between. The sequence came from a human donor in good health. This chain links TRBV10-3 with TRBJ2-7; D is unclear. CDR3 region: CAISDPTITYEQYF. The CDR3 nucleotides are TGTGCCATCAGTGACCCGACAATCACCTACGAGCAGTACTTC.